The T cell receptor (beta chain) described here comes from a study of shared clonotypes between healthy human individuals. This CDR3 has 15 residues. CDR1 SGHNT and CDR2 YENEEA come from the germline V gene. Trimming at V came to 5 bases and at J to 4 bases, leaving 7 bases not matched to a gene. Researchers divided each subset's genomic DNA evenly across several immunoSEQ plates. TCRdb's copy holds only in-frame clones and misses some; the assay was immunoSEQ multiplex PCR. The sample shows about a million clones, roughly 80% of them seen only once. The gene calls are TRBV11-3 and TRBJ2-3; TRBD1 aligns across 9 bases. This TCR was recovered from a man between 18 and 29 years old in good health. Some clones in this sample may be carry-over from other donors' samples. Sequencing used memory CD4+ T cells from PBMCs. Subset given: CD45RA-negative fraction. This CDR3 is CASSTRDRDPDTQYF. CDR3 coding DNA: TGTGCCAGCAGCACCCGGGACAGGGACCCAGATACGCAGTATTTT.